The 15 T cell receptor beta chains reported below all come from one sample, sequenced in a study of T-cell memory formation after mild COVID-19 (dated by TCRdb to the early 2020s). Library construction relied on 5' RACE. Sequencing relied on an Illumina NovaSeq 6000. The public reads were quality trimmed at Q25 with fastp and then assembled into clones with MiXCR by TCRdb, keeping productive beta chains. When rows share a CDR3 protein, they turn into one entry using the most common DNA and genes. Counted in this sample were about 190,000 distinct CDR3 sequences; approximately 16% of them appeared once. The ten largest clonotypes hold 2.4% of the sample. Material for sequencing was PBMCs or a T cell subset sorted from them (not recorded which). These receptors all come from an adult woman who had mild COVID-19 (a few samples of this study predate the infection). The sample titles of this study are shuffled in the database, so cell type and time point are left out; the donor was told from shared clones.

The gene calls are TRBV5-1 and TRBJ2-5; D might be TRBD2 (6 bases). CDR1 and CDR2 (germline): SGHRS, YFSETQ. The CDR3 spans 15 residues. V was clipped by 7 bases and J by 1 base, with 17 bases between them. This CDR3 is CASRQWRGGQETQYF. CDR3 nucleotides: TGCGCCAGCCGACAGTGGAGGGGTGGCCAAGAGACCCAGTACTTC.

This clonotype has just a few counts. The gene calls are TRBV24-1 and TRBJ2-3; TRBD2 matches at 10 bases. Germline values: CDR1 KGHDR, CDR2 SFDVKD. V was pared by 0 bases and J by 10 bases, with 12 bases of the junction left unmatched. CDR3 size: 17 residues. CDR3 sequence (DNA): TGTGCCACCAGTGATTTGTCTAGCGGGAGTCGAGTGTTGGCGCAGTATTTT. Amino acids: CATSDLSSGSRVLAQYF.

This clonotype was seen at least ten times. This chain joins TRBV15 and TRBJ2-2, with D perhaps matching TRBD2 (5 bases). The germline V gene has CDR1 LNHNV and CDR2 YYDKDF (reference sequence). CDR3 length: 15 amino acids. Trimming pared 0 bases from V and 8 bases from J, leaving 13 bases between. CDR3 loop: CATSRERDSGGELFF. The DNA for the CDR3 is TGTGCCACCAGCAGAGAGAGGGATTCGGGTGGGGAGCTGTTTTTT. Looking up the rest from reference TRBV15 and TRBJ2-2 gives the full variable domain: DAMVIQNPRYQVTQFGKPVTLSCSQTLNHNVMYWYQQKSSQAPKLLFHYYDKDFNNEADTPDNFQSRRPNTSFCFLDIRSPGLGDTAMYLCATSRERDSGGELFFGEGSRLTVL.

The chain recombines TRBV6-6 with TRBJ1-1, with D maybe TRBD1 (5 bases). V was clipped by 8 bases and J by 8 bases, with 15 bases between them. CDR1 and CDR2 (germline): MNHNY, SVGAGI (reference sequence). The CDR3 sequence is 12 residues long. CDR3 sequence reads: CASGGAGPEAFF. The CDR3 coding sequence is TGTGCCAGCGGAGGGGCAGGTCCGGAAGCTTTCTTT.

This clonotype was counted only a few times. The V gene is TRBV29-1, the J gene TRBJ2-7, with D perhaps matching TRBD2 (6 bases). The V gene's germline CDR1 is SQVTM and CDR2 ANQGSEA. V lost 6 bases and J lost 2, with 20 bases in between. The CDR3 is 15 residues long. Here the CDR3 DNA reads TGCAGCGTACGGGGGACCATAGAGGGTCCCTACGAGCAGTACTTC. This sequence encodes CSVRGTIEGPYEQYF.

There are many counts of this clonotype. CDR3 protein: CASSLGENTEAFF. CDR3 coding DNA: TGTGCCAGCAGCTTGGGAGAGAACACTGAAGCTTTCTTT. The V call is TRBV12-3 or TRBV12-4, the J call TRBJ1-1, with D uncertain. V was trimmed by 6 bases and J by 1 base, leaving 9 bases between them. The CDR3 extends over 13 amino acids.

This sequence joins TRBV4-3 and TRBJ2-4; 8 bases map to TRBD2. V lost 6 bases and J lost 5; bases outside the gene matches: 9. CDR3 length: 15 amino acids. The germline V gene encodes CDR1 LGHNA and CDR2 YSLEER. In nucleotides, the CDR3 is TGCGCCAGCAGTTCCCGGGAGGGAGAGCAAAACATTCAGTACTTC. This encodes CASSSREGEQNIQYF.

The V call is TRBV6-6, the J call TRBJ2-7, with 8 bases identical to TRBD2. Germline values: CDR1 MNHNY, CDR2 SVGAGI (reference sequence). With V trimmed by 6 bases and J by 3 bases, 10 bases remained unmatched. The CDR3 extends over 15 amino acids. CDR3: CASRMRAGVSYEQYF. The CDR3 DNA follows: TGTGCCAGCAGGATGAGAGCGGGAGTTAGCTACGAGCAGTACTTC.

This clonotype has a handful of counts. CDR3 protein: CSAINRAARGEQYF. The CDR3 DNA follows: TGCAGTGCAATTAACAGGGCGGCTCGGGGCGAGCAGTACTTC. The J gene is TRBJ2-7, the V gene TRBV20-1, with a possible D match to TRBD1 (6 bases). The CDR3 spans 14 residues. Trimming stripped 6 bases from V and 6 bases from J, with 21 bases between. The V gene's germline CDR1 is DFQATT and CDR2 SNEGSKA (reference sequence).

V is TRBV6-1 and J is TRBJ1-2, with D uncertain. CDR3 size: 11 residues. CDR1 and CDR2 (germline): MNHNS, SASEGT. V dropped 2 bases and J dropped 5 bases, with 3 bases sitting between them. The CDR3 reads CASSERYGYTF. The CDR3 DNA reads as TGTGCCAGCAGTGAAAGATATGGCTACACCTTC.

This chain uses TRBV6-1 with TRBJ2-2, with D unresolved. Trimming removed 4 bases from V and 4 bases from J, with 13 bases in between. In germline, CDR1 is MNHNS, CDR2 SASEGT. The CDR3 is made up of 15 amino acids. This CDR3 is CASSAATLSTGELFF. The CDR3 nucleotides are TGTGCCAGCAGTGCTGCCACTCTGAGCACCGGGGAGCTGTTTTTT.

There are many counts of this clonotype. Germline is not matched at one junction end, which may reflect a read error. This chain links TRBV5-1 with TRBJ2-7; 7 bases are shared with TRBD1. The CDR3 spans 13 residues. Germline loops: CDR1 SGHRS, CDR2 YFSETQ. The CDR3 nucleotides read TGTGCCAGCAGCCTAGGACAGGTTTACGAGCAGTACTTC. Protein sequence: CASSLGQVYEQYF.

This clonotype turned up a few times. The chain recombines TRBV20-1 with TRBJ1-1; TRBD1 matches 8 bases. The CDR3 has 15 amino acids. Germline-derived CDR1 and CDR2 are DFQATT and SNEGSKA (reference sequence). With V trimmed by 3 bases and J by 1 base, 7 bases remained unmatched. The CDR3 DNA follows: TGCAGTGCTAGCCTGACAGGGGTTGGGAACACTGAAGCTTTCTTT. Encoded protein: CSASLTGVGNTEAFF.

The genes are TRBV6-1 and TRBJ2-3; 7 bases map to TRBD2. The CDR3 has 16 amino acids. V trimming: 7 bases; J trimming: 4 bases; junction bases outside the gene matches: 14. Germline CDR1 is MNHNS and CDR2 is SASEGT. The CDR3 bases are TGTGCCAGCACCCTCCCCAACGGGAGGCTCGCAGATACGCAGTATTTT. Its protein is CASTLPNGRLADTQYF.

This chain connects TRBV5-1 to TRBJ2-1, with 7 bases lining up with TRBD1. Trimming at V came to 6 bases and at J to 3 bases, leaving 9 bases not matched to a gene. CDR1 is SGHRS and CDR2 is YFSETQ in the germline V gene. The CDR3 is 15 residues long. CDR3 residues: CASTLGTALYNEQFF. The CDR3 region has the DNA TGCGCCAGCACCCTGGGGACAGCCCTCTACAATGAGCAGTTCTTC.